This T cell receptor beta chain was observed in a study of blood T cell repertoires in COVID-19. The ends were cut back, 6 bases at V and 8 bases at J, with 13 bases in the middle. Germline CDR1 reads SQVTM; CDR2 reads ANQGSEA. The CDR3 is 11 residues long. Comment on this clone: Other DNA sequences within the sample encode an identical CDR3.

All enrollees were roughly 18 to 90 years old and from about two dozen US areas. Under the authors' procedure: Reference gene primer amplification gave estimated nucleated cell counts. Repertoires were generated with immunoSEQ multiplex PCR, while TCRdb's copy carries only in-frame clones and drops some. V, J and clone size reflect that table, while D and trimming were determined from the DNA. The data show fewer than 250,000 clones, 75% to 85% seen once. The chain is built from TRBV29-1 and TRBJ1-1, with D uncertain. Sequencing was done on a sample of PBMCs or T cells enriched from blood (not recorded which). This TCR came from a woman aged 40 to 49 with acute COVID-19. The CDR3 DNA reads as TGCAGCGTCGGCGTGGGCGGGGAAGCTTTCTTT. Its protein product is CSVGVGGEAFF. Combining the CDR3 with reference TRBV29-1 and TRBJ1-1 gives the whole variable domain SAVISQKPSRDICQRGTSLTIQCQVDSQVTMMFWYRQQPGQSLTLIATANQGSEATYESGFVIDKFPISRPNLTFSTLTVSNMSPEDSSIYLCSVGVGGEAFFGQGTRLTVV.